Listed here are 5 T cell receptor beta chains from one sample, sequenced in a study of blood T cell repertoires in COVID-19 (dated by TCRdb to 2020 to 2022). The library was prepared using the immunoSEQ multiplex PCR assay. The source is immuneACCESS, and TCRdb retained only in-frame sequences with V and J called. Part of the clones is not carried over; for the studies checked, unresolved V genes explain less than half of this, and the remainder is unexplained. The sample table holds a few hundred thousand clones, of which 80% to 90% were seen once. The ten top clones hold roughly 1.9% of the sample. Sequenced: PBMCs or T cells enriched from blood (not recorded which). The receptors originated from a man aged 40-55 years in a cohort exposed to, infected with or recovered from COVID-19 (not recorded which).

This chain joins TRBV11-2 and TRBJ1-4, with D possibly being TRBD1 (6 bases). Germline V gene data show CDR1 as SGHAT and CDR2 as FQNNGV. The CDR3 covers 15 residues. The V end was cut by 1 base, the J end by 8 bases, with 14 bases between. The CDR3 nucleotides are TGTGCCAGCAGCTTAGTCCGGGGGGCTCGGGAAAAACTGTTTTTT. Amino acid sequence: CASSLVRGAREKLFF.

The rearrangement joins TRBV5-1 to TRBJ1-2; 7 bases line up with TRBD1. Unmatched junction bases numbered 4, after V lost 2 bases and J lost 3 bases. The CDR3 is made up of 14 amino acids. Germline CDR1 and CDR2: SGHRS and YFSETQ. The CDR3 DNA follows: TGCGCCAGCAGCTTAGACAGGGACGACTATGGCTACACCTTC. It translates to CASSLDRDDYGYTF.

CDR3 loop: CASSPGLAATEAFF. The CDR3 DNA is TGTGCCAGCTCACCAGGACTAGCGGCCACTGAAGCTTTCTTT. The chain is built from TRBV18 and TRBJ1-1; no definite D call. Germline V gene lookup returns CDR1 KGHSH and CDR2 LQKENI. The germline V and J ends were trimmed by 2 bases and 4 bases, with 11 bases remaining between them. CDR3 size: 14 residues.

The chain links TRBV4-1 to TRBJ1-1; D gene ambiguous. CDR3 size: 14 residues. V was pared by 5 bases and J by 1 base, with 11 bases between. Germline V lookup: CDR1 MGHRA, CDR2 YSYEKL. For the CDR3, the DNA is TGCGCCAGCAGCATTGTCGGGGAGAACACTGAAGCTTTCTTT. Its translation: CASSIVGENTEAFF.

V gene TRBV7-8 combines with J gene TRBJ2-5; D is possibly TRBD2 (6 bases). V dropped 5 bases and J dropped 5 bases, with 18 bases sitting between them. The CDR3 consists of 15 residues. The germline V gene has CDR1 SGHVS and CDR2 FQNEAQ. This chain's CDR3 is CASSPSRLVPETQYF. The CDR3 DNA reads TGTGCCAGCAGCCCCTCAAGACTAGTCCCCGAGACCCAGTACTTC. Looking up the rest from reference TRBV7-8 and TRBJ2-5 gives the full variable domain: GAGVSQSPRYKVAKRGQDVALRCDPISGHVSLFWYQQALGQGPEFLTYFQNEAQLDKSGLPSDRFFAERPEGSVSTLKIQRTQQEDSAVYLCASSPSRLVPETQYFGPGTRLLVL.